This T cell receptor beta chain was identified during a study of beta chain features in type 1 diabetes. There are a few counts of this clone. Its antigen is still unknown. Study findings and constraints: A moderate, significant TCRB CDR3 shortening appeared in type 1 diabetes across four CD4+ subsets. There were fewer insertions and more deletions at the VDJ junctions of type 1 diabetes patients. HLA influence on TCRB rearrangement stayed unresolved here.

The isolated RNA, all of it, was reverse transcribed, so expressed TCRB transcripts were what got sequenced. An average of around 3.5 million reads was obtained for naive, central memory and regulatory T cell samples. Method: immunoSEQ multiplex PCR; TCRdb's copy keeps in-frame clones and lacks some. This table has under 200,000 clones, around 8.4% appearing once. The germline V gene has CDR1 SGHTA and CDR2 FQGNSA. The CDR3 spans 18 residues. V was pared by 0 bases and J by 2 bases, with 7 bases of the junction left unmatched. This TCR was recovered from a woman between 18 and 29 years old with type 1 diabetes. The source material was central memory CD4+ T cells from blood. The rearrangement joins TRBV7-2 to TRBJ2-5, with TRBD2 matching 12 bases. The CDR3 DNA reads as TGTGCCAGCAGCTTAGCGGCAGGGACTAGCGGGTCACAAGAGACCCAGTACTTC. Its protein is CASSLAAGTSGSQETQYF. Filled out from reference TRBV7-2 and TRBJ2-5, the complete variable domain reads GAGVSQSPSNKVTEKGKDVELRCDPISGHTALYWYRQSLGQGLEFLIYFQGNSAPDKSGLPSDRFSAERTGGSVSTLTIQRTQQEDSAVYLCASSLAAGTSGSQETQYFGPGTRLLVL.